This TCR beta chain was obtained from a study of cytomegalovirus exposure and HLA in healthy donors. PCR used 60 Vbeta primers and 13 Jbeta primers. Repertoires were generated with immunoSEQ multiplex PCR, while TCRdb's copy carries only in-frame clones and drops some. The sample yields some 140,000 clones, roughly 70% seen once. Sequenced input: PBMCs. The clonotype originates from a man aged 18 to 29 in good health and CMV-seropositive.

The CDR3, as DNA: TGCAGCGTTGCGAGTGGCTACACCTTC. Translating it yields CSVASGYTF. This chain links TRBV29-1 with TRBJ1-2; D is unclear. The CDR3 is 9 amino acids. V was pared by 4 bases and J by 7 bases, with 4 bases between. Germline V lookup: CDR1 SQVTM, CDR2 ANQGSEA.